These T cell receptor beta chains were read from a single sample in a study of siplizumab effects on memory and regulatory T cells. Produced via immunoSEQ multiplex PCR; TCRdb's table is partial and in-frame only. The data show some 100,000 clones, approximately 94% seen once. Sequencing input: Tregs sorted from blood. The receptor set was obtained from a human donor in good health. Both conserved end residues are part of each CDR3. Each record gives: J gene, V gene, clone size, D gene, CDR3 DNA, CDR3 protein. The D gene is left open where the match is weak. Not every row has a clone size; where given, it reads once, few, many or a size class.

TRBJ1-5 TRBV7-8 . TRBD1 TGTGCCAGCAGCTTGGGGGACAGGGGTTTTAGTCAGCCCCAGCATTTT CASSLGDRGFSQPQHF
TRBJ1-4 TRBV4-1 . TRBD1 TGCGCCAGCAGCCGGAGGGACAGGGTGCAAACTAATGAAAAACTGTTTTTT CASSRRDRVQTNEKLFF
TRBJ2-7 TRBV30 few . TGTGCCTGGAGTGTCCCACCATACGAGCAGTACTTC CAWSVPPYEQYF
TRBJ2-7 TRBV28 . . TGTGCCAGCAACCCGGGCCCCCCCTCCTACGAGCAGTACTTC CASNPGPPSYEQYF
TRBJ1-5 TRBV5-5 . . TGTGCCAGCAGCTTTGGCCCCCTAAGCAATCAGCCCCAGCATTTT CASSFGPLSNQPQHF
TRBJ2-7 TRBV18 . TRBD2 TGTGCCAGCTCACCCGGGACTAGCGGAGTGTACGAGCAGTACTTC CASSPGTSGVYEQYF
TRBJ1-2 TRBV15 . . TGTGCCACCAGCAGAGACGTTTGGGGCTACACCTTC CATSRDVWGYTF
TRBJ2-3 TRBV6-1 . TRBD1 TGTGCCAGCAGACAGACAGGGTCTAGCACAGATACGCAGTATTTT CASRQTGSSTDTQYF
TRBJ1-2 TRBV18 once . TGTGCCAGCTCACCTATAACCTTGGCCGGGACTTCAAACGGGGGCTACACCTTC CASSPITLAGTSNGGYTF
TRBJ2-5 TRBV10-1 . . TGCGCCACCAGCCCAGGGCCTTTCGAGACCCAGTACTTC CATSPGPFETQYF
TRBJ1-2 TRBV28 . . TGTGCCAGCGATACGTCGTGGCGTGGCTACACCTTC CASDTSWRGYTF
TRBJ2-2 TRBV6-1 . . TGTGCCAGCACCGCGGGACGGGTTAAAGCCGGGGAGCTGTTTTTT CASTAGRVKAGELFF
TRBJ2-7 TRBV7-3 . . TGTGCCAGCAGCTTGACCGGGAGCGACGAGCAGTACTTC CASSLTGSDEQYF
TRBJ1-1 TRBV7-8 many . TGTGCCAGCAGCTTAGCGCTTTCCACTCGGGAACAGGGACTTGAAGCTTTCTTT CASSLALSTREQGLEAFF
TRBJ2-5 TRBV29-1 . . TGCAGCGTTGCCCCAAATACTGTTTCTGGGGGGGAGACCCAGTACTTC CSVAPNTVSGGETQYF
TRBJ1-5 TRBV2 . . TGTGCCAGCAGTGAAAGGCGCAGCCCGAATCAGCCCCAGCATTTT CASSERRSPNQPQHF
TRBJ1-2 TRBV6-6 . . TGTGCCAGCAGTCCCAGTGGAAGAACTAACTATGGCTACACCTTC CASSPSGRTNYGYTF
TRBJ2-2 TRBV27 . . TGTGCCAGCAGGTGGGGGGCGCAGACCGGGGAGCTGTTTTTT CASRWGAQTGELFF
TRBJ1-5 TRBV30 once . TGTGCCTGGAGTGTAAAGGCACATAGCAATCAGCCCCAGCATTTT CAWSVKAHSNQPQHF
TRBJ2-5 TRBV28 . TRBD1 TGTGCCAGCAGAGAAGGGACAGGGGTTTGGCAGACCCAGTACTTC CASREGTGVWQTQYF
TRBJ2-2 TRBV18 . . TGTGCCAGCTCACTAACGAACACCGGGGAGCTGTTTTTT CASSLTNTGELFF
TRBJ2-3 TRBV19 . . TGTGCCAGTAGTTCGAGTAGCACAGATACGCAGTATTTT CASSSSSTDTQYF
TRBJ2-1 TRBV5-1 . . TGCGCCAGCAGTTACGAACTAGTCTACAATGAGCAGTTCTTC CASSYELVYNEQFF
TRBJ1-2 TRBV4-2 . . TGTGCCAGCAGCCAAGATCGACAGATCTATGGCTACACCTTC CASSQDRQIYGYTF
TRBJ1-5 TRBV1 once . TGCACCAGCAGCCAAGATTCGGGACGTCGAGATCAGCCCCAGCATTTT CTSSQDSGRRDQPQHF
TRBJ2-1 TRBV10-1 . TRBD2 TGCGCCAGCAGTGAGGTCGGCGGGAGGTTGAGGAATGAGCAGTTCTTC CASSEVGGRLRNEQFF
TRBJ1-4 TRBV4-1 . . TGCGCCAGCAGCCAAGTCCGAGGAAGGGGCAGAGAAAAACTGTTTTTT CASSQVRGRGREKLFF
TRBJ2-7 TRBV6-1 . . TGTGCCAGCAGTGAAGGGGCCAGCCTAGGGCAGTACTTC CASSEGASLGQYF
TRBJ2-1 TRBV5-1 . TRBD2 TGCGCCAGCGTCTCGGGACTAGCGGGAGGCAATGAGCAGTTCTTC CASVSGLAGGNEQFF
TRBJ1-1 TRBV14 . . TGTGCCAGCAGCCCCACGAGGGGGGGCGAAGGGACTGAAGCTTTCTTT CASSPTRGGEGTEAFF
TRBJ2-7 TRBV28 . . TGTGCCAGCAGGTATCTCTCGGGGGCCGAGCAGTACTTC CASRYLSGAEQYF
TRBJ2-3 TRBV7-9 . . TGTGCCAGCAGCTTGGAAAGCGCGTCGTACGCGCAGTATTTT CASSLESASYAQYF
TRBJ2-1 TRBV5-1 . TRBD2 TGCGCCAGCAGCCGGGAGGGCTACGATTACAATGAGCAGTTCTTC CASSREGYDYNEQFF
TRBJ2-5 TRBV18 . TRBD1 TGTGCCAGCTCACCTCGCTCTGGGACAGGGATTAGAGAGACCCAGTACTTC CASSPRSGTGIRETQYF
TRBJ2-1 TRBV7-3 . . TGTGCCAGCAGCTTACGAGCATTGTCCTCTTACAATGAGCAGTTCTTC CASSLRALSSYNEQFF
TRBJ2-7 TRBV30 . . TGTGCCTGGAGTAAGACCGGACCCTCAGCGTCCGAGCAGCACTTC CAWSKTGPSASEQHF
TRBJ2-3 TRBV27 . . TGTGCCAGCAGGACACCGACTAGCACAGATACGCAGTATTTT CASRTPTSTDTQYF
TRBJ2-1 TRBV25-1 . TRBD2 TGTGCCAGCAGTCCCCGAGGAGCGGGAGCTCTCCGCGATGAGCAGTTCTTC CASSPRGAGALRDEQFF
TRBJ2-1 TRBV7-2 . . TGTGCCAGCAGCTTTGGCCTGGCGGGGAGGGGGAATGAGCAGTTCTTC CASSFGLAGRGNEQFF
TRBJ2-5 TRBV19 . . TGTGCCGGTAGTATAGCTGGCCCAAGGACGAAAGAGACCCAGTACTTC CAGSIAGPRTKETQYF
TRBJ2-2 TRBV7-2 . . TGTGCCAGCAGCTTAGGACGGCCCCTCGGAGAGCTGTTTTTT CASSLGRPLGELFF
TRBJ2-3 TRBV2 . . TGTGCCAACACCGAGACGACCGCAGATACGCAGTATTTT CANTETTADTQYF
TRBJ1-5 TRBV27 . . TGTGCCAGCAGTTTCAAGGGGTGGGATCAGCCCCAGCATTTT CASSFKGWDQPQHF
TRBJ2-7 TRBV19 . . TGTGCCAGTAGTACAGAAGGGACATTGAGCTACGAGCAGTACTTC CASSTEGTLSYEQYF
TRBJ2-1 TRBV5-6 once . TGTGCCAGCAGCTTGCTGGTGACACGGAACTGGGAGCAGTTCTTC CASSLLVTRNWEQFF